Detailed here is one T cell receptor beta chain. The antigen this receptor binds is unknown. No quality values exist for individual bases; no much larger clone is one base distant. The entry originates in a study of T cells in Graves' hyperthyroidism and ophthalmopathy (dated by TCRdb to the late 2010s). Background on the whole study: Peripheral blood was collected at initial diagnosis, before any treatment. To identify TCR V-J signatures that set the groups apart, the researchers used a discovery cohort of 100 or so patients, made up of 40 to 45 with Graves' ophthalmopathy and 57 with stable Graves' hyperthyroidism. Prospective prediction of ophthalmopathy was tested in an independent validation cohort consisting of 18 hyperthyroidism patients and 17 patients who later progressed to ophthalmopathy. For training and testing, the 100 or so patients in the discovery cohort were randomly divided in a 7:3 ratio. The study also compared thyroid tissue and blood T-cell repertoires from about six Graves' hyperthyroidism patients. After blood sampling, hyperthyroidism patients were treated with methimazole at a starting dose of 30 mg daily, and ophthalmopathy patients were treated with high-dose intravenous methylprednisolone. According to the paper, TCR Vbeta CDR3 sequencing was carried out on over 130 peripheral blood samples, which came from under 50 ophthalmopathy, 80 or so hyperthyroidism and about 17 progressor patients. Overall results and qualifications from the work: Most expanded thyroid clonotypes (frequency above 0.001) were also found in blood, which suggests that blood repertoires may mirror thyroid immune responses. Sample size was not statistically predetermined, and blinding of investigators to group allocation was not performed. In validation, the model predicted progression to ophthalmopathy a median of about 6.5 months before onset, with over 55% sensitivity and roughly 72% specificity. A model built on a 13 V-J signature distinguished ophthalmopathy from stable hyperthyroidism, reaching around 90% sensitivity and under 84% specificity in cross-validation and 80%/75% in testing.

The CDR3 numbers 15 residues from cysteine through phenylalanine. Of the read, only the CDR3 DNA is kept; its 45 bases are in frame from base 1. V is cut back by 6 bases and J by 4 bases, with 12 bases in the junction unmatched. Looking up the germline V gene (reference sequence) yields CDR1 DFQATT and CDR2 SNEGSKA. The TCR beta CDR3 regions were amplified from the RNA transcripts. A first-round RT-PCR of the TCR CDR3 used the HTBI primer set with the Qiagen OneStep RT-PCR kit. Libraries were constructed in a second round of multiplex PCR, after which size selection and purification were carried out. Sequencing of the libraries was done on an Illumina HiSeq2000 using paired-end 100 bp reads. On the study's bioinformatics: Raw data were processed with SOAPnuke, discarding reads with adapters, uncalled bases, mean Phred below 15, or no exact constant-primer or identifier match. High-quality paired reads were merged using COPE v1.2.5, and each unique nucleotide sequence was defined as a clonotype. MiTCR v1.1 was used to align clonotypes to the IMGT TRBV, TRBD and TRBJ reference segments. The analysis was restricted to V-J combinations with a frequency above 0.0001, which together covered roughly 99% of the repertoires. The TCS score was defined as the ratio of F50 (clonal expansion) to E x V (chaos), calculated using BLOSUM62-based TCRdist between CDR3 peptides within each V-J. Welch's t-statistics and random forest reduced around 520 V-J features to 13, which were used in a naive Bayes classifier (R e1071). The similarity between thyroid and blood repertoires was quantified using the Morisita-Horn index. In TCRdb, the public reads were trimmed at Q25 with fastp and aligned with MiXCR, with productive beta chains retained. Each record represents a unique CDR3 protein, reported with the most common genes and DNA among its rows. The V and J calls come from TCRdb's annotation, not from the publication. Within this sample are over 700,000 distinct CDR3 sequences, with roughly 40% of them counted one time only. The top ten hold about 9% of the sample.

Graves' hyperthyroidism was defined as stable when no progression to ophthalmopathy occurred over 18 months of follow-up. Hyperthyroidism patients were newly diagnosed, with disease duration under 2 months, and aged 18 to 65 years. The study excluded patients with uncontrolled infections, other autoimmune diseases, pregnancy or lactation. Diagnoses were based on clinical symptoms, serum thyroxine and TRAb, thyroid ultrasound and orbital computed tomography. Ficoll-Paque density gradient centrifugation was used to isolate PBMCs from 10 ml of fresh peripheral blood. Total RNA was extracted with Trizol reagent, and quality was checked on an Agilent 2100 Bioanalyzer.

Sequencing was carried out using blood. The rearranged chain carries TRBV20-1 and TRBJ1-5; 7 bases in the middle match TRBD1. The source is a man aged 18 to 29 with Graves' hyperthyroidism. The CDR3: CSAEPGQSGNQPQHF. The sequenced DNA is TGCAGTGCGGAACCGGGACAGTCGGGAAATCAGCCCCAGCATTTT.